This T cell receptor (beta chain) was obtained from a study of OX40 agonist ivuxolimab in advanced cancers. Notes on the study in general: Expanded clones were, on average, more numerous among CD8+ T cells than CD4+. Part of the nonresponder group also had normalized T-cell clonal expansion that was low.

Autoimmune disease history or systemic immunosuppression led to patients being barred. In regard to this clone: Its cognate antigen is unknown.

TCRdb's copy holds only in-frame clones and misses some; the assay was immunoSEQ multiplex PCR. Here the sample spans 22,000 or so clones, around three quarters being singletons. Looked up from germline, CDR1 is SGHRS and CDR2 is YFSETQ. V was cut by 2 bases and J by 4 bases, with 12 bases left in between. This CDR3 spans 15 amino acids. The material was CD4+ or CD8+ T cells sorted from blood, obtained in a trial of the OX40 agonist ivuxolimab. The source is an adult with an advanced solid tumor such as melanoma, head and neck, liver or kidney cancer. The V and J genes are TRBV5-1 and TRBJ2-2, with D tentatively TRBD2 (5 bases). The CDR3 DNA follows: TGCGCCAGCAGCTTTTGGGGAGAGGGCACCGGGGAGCTGTTTTTT. This codes for CASSFWGEGTGELFF.